This T cell receptor beta chain emerged from a study of shared clonotypes between healthy human individuals. For every subset, genomic DNA was evenly distributed across several immunoSEQ plates. TCRdb's table, derived via immunoSEQ multiplex PCR, lists solely in-frame clones and lacks some. This sample has 2 million to 2.5 million clones; 80% to 95% occur once, and the top ten carry approximately 0.39%. The CDR3 spans 15 residues. The germline V gene encodes CDR1 SGHAT and CDR2 FQNNGV. Trimming pared 8 bases from V and 4 bases from J, leaving 20 bases between. Sequencing was done on a sample of naive CD4+ T cells from PBMCs. The subset was: CD45RA+ positively selected. The clonotype was recovered from a man aged 18-30 years in good health. Some clones in this sample may be carry-over from other donors' samples. The chain recombines TRBV11-2 with TRBJ2-5, with D perhaps assigned TRBD1 or TRBD2 (5 bases each). Here the CDR3 DNA reads TGTGCCAGCCGAAGCTTAGTTAGGGACGGAGAGACCCAGTACTTC. This codes for CASRSLVRDGETQYF.